The clone carrying this T cell receptor beta chain has more than one count but fewer than ten. Antigen specificity is unknown. The data derive from a study of cytomegalovirus exposure and HLA in healthy donors. Study-wide results and caveats: The authors assumed roughly uniform sequencing depth across donors for presence/absence analyses.

13 Jbeta primers and 60 Vbeta primers were used for the PCR. Original handling: As a later analysis found, there were 70 million to 100 million unique TCR beta chains, of which roughly 11 million were shared. Data came from immunoSEQ multiplex PCR; TCRdb stores just in-frame clones and leaves some out. V, J and clone size are taken as reported in that table, and D and trimming were inferred from the DNA itself. The sample contains about 160,000 clones, around 84% of which appear only once. CDR3 length: 16 residues. The germline gives CDR1 SGHRS, CDR2 YFSETQ. The V call is TRBV5-1, the J call TRBJ2-5; tentative D call: TRBD1 (5 bases). The J call may not be correct, given that the DNA end is closer to TRBJ2-7. What was sequenced was PBMCs. This TCR derives from a middle-aged woman in good health and CMV-seronegative. The CDR3 region is CASSWPQAGNFYEQYF. In DNA form, the CDR3 reads TGCGCCAGCAGCTGGCCCCAGGCAGGGAACTTCTACGAGCAGTACTTC.